These 14 T cell receptor beta chains were sequenced from one sample in a study of T-cell reconstitution after alpha-beta-depleted transplantation in children. Construction of the TCRbeta library involved unique molecular identifiers. TCRdb independently ran MiXCR on the PCR reads; one entry per CDR3 protein. The table lists about 1,000,000 distinct CDR3 sequences, roughly 29% of them singletons. Source: PBMCs, mostly from graft donor cells, taken 360 days after TCRalphabeta/CD19-depleted stem cell transplant. These receptors came from a boy in the first two years of life who had a stem cell transplant for SCID, so the T cells may come from the graft donor.

The chain recombines TRBV10-2 with TRBJ2-2; a weak D match, TRBD1 (6 bases). The V and J ends lost 3 bases and 1 base respectively, with 9 bases between them. The CDR3 covers 15 residues. Germline values: CDR1 WSHSY, CDR2 SAAADI. CDR3 amino acids: CASSDPQGNTGELFF. CDR3 DNA: TGCGCCAGCAGTGACCCACAGGGGAACACCGGGGAGCTGTTTTTT.

This chain joins TRBV5-1 and TRBJ2-1; weak D call: TRBD2 (6 bases). V was cut by 3 bases and J by 4 bases, with 14 bases left in between. The germline V gene encodes CDR1 SGHRS and CDR2 YFSETQ. CDR3 length equals 15 residues. The CDR3: CASSSGEWTYNEQFF. In DNA, the CDR3 is TGCGCCAGCAGCTCGGGAGAATGGACGTACAATGAGCAGTTCTTC.

The chain uses TRBV27 and TRBJ1-2; 10 bases match TRBD1. J lost 8 bases, V lost 11 bases, and 11 bases had no gene match. Germline V gives CDR1 MNHEY, CDR2 SMNVEV (reference sequence). The CDR3 covers 13 residues. The CDR3 spells CASSGGTGEGYTF. The DNA of the CDR3 is TGTGCCTCCTCCGGCGGGACAGGGGAGGGCTACACCTTC.

V usage is TRBV4-1 and J usage is TRBJ2-6; tentatively, D is TRBD1 (6 bases). The CDR3 is 20 amino acids. Per germline, CDR1 MGHRA and CDR2 YSYEKL. Trimming pared 5 bases from V and 0 bases from J, leaving 23 bases between. DNA of the CDR3: TGCGCCAGCAGCTTTCGAAAGGGGGATAAAAAAGGCTCTGGGGCCAACGTCCTGACTTTC. The encoded protein is CASSFRKGDKKGSGANVLTF.

This clonotype was counted a few times. This chain uses TRBV29-1 with TRBJ2-1; 8 nucleotides line up with TRBD2. CDR1 is SQVTM and CDR2 is ANQGSEA in the germline V gene. J gave up 7 bases and V 2 bases, and 7 bases lay outside the gene matches. The CDR3 is 14 amino acids. CDR3 in amino acids: CSVETRGAGNEQFF. In nucleotides, the CDR3 is TGCAGCGTTGAAACGCGGGGGGCCGGGAATGAGCAGTTCTTC.

This clonotype was detected only a few times. The chain couples TRBV20-1 to TRBJ2-3; D ambiguous. In germline, CDR1 is DFQATT, CDR2 SNEGSKA (reference sequence). The germline V and J ends were trimmed by 6 bases and 5 bases, with 21 bases remaining between them. This CDR3 region has 15 residues. For the CDR3, the DNA is TGCAGTGCAATCGGAACCCCTGGACCGCGAGATACGCAGTATTTT. Encoded protein: CSAIGTPGPRDTQYF.

This clonotype was seen only a few times. The V gene is TRBV11-3, the J gene TRBJ1-5; 7 positions match TRBD1. This CDR3 is 18 amino acids long. The V and J ends lost 1 base and 1 base, in that order; junction bases with no gene match: 10. CDR1 is SGHNT and CDR2 is YENEEA in the germline V gene. The CDR3: CASSLGPGRGKSNQPQHF. In nucleotides, the CDR3 is TGTGCCAGCAGCTTAGGCCCCGGCAGGGGGAAAAGCAATCAGCCCCAGCATTTT.

The gene calls are TRBV12-3 or TRBV12-4 and TRBJ2-3; 7 positions match TRBD1. The CDR3 consists of 15 residues. V dropped 5 bases and J dropped 5; count of bases not matched to a gene: 10. In DNA, the CDR3 is TGTGCCAGCAGTCGGTACGACAGGGTAAAAGATACGCAGTATTTT. It yields the protein CASSRYDRVKDTQYF.

The rearrangement joins TRBV20-1 to TRBJ2-7, with 8 bases that match TRBD2. The CDR3 consists of 16 residues. V shed 1 base and J 1 base; nucleotides not matched to a gene: 9. CDR1 is DFQATT and CDR2 is SNEGSKA in the germline V gene (reference sequence). The CDR3 DNA reads TGCAGTGCTAGAGGGTTCGTTCGGGGGGGATCCTACGAGCAGTACTTC. This translates into CSARGFVRGGSYEQYF.

The chain is built from TRBV10-3 and TRBJ2-7; 8 nucleotides line up with TRBD2. This CDR3 is 14 amino acids long. Losses at the gene ends were 6 bases for V and 2 bases for J; bases not matched to a gene: 6. Germline lookup yields CDR1 ENHRY and CDR2 SYGVKD. CDR3 nucleotide sequence: TGTGCCATCAGCATACGGGGGGGCCCCTACGAGCAGTACTTC. This encodes CAISIRGGPYEQYF.

J is TRBJ2-1 and V is TRBV4-1, with 11 nucleotides matching TRBD1. The junction had 10 bases not matched to a gene; V was cut back by 6 bases and J by 6 bases. This CDR3 comprises 16 residues. Germline CDR1 MGHRA, CDR2 YSYEKL. CDR3 sequence (DNA): TGCGCCAGCAGTAGACGACCGGGACAGGGGGGCAATGAGCAGTTCTTC. Translated: CASSRRPGQGGNEQFF.

This clonotype was recorded a few times. This rearrangement joins TRBV5-1 to TRBJ1-2; 7 bases are shared with TRBD1. Trimming removed 8 bases from V and 4 bases from J; junction bases left unmatched: 11. This CDR3 has 14 residues. CDR1 and CDR2 from the germline V gene are SGHRS and YFSETQ. CDR3 bases: TGCGCCAGTAAACCGGGACAGACTTTCTATGGCTACACCTTC. Encoded protein: CASKPGQTFYGYTF.

The chain links TRBV6-2 or TRBV6-3 to TRBJ2-1; weak D call: TRBD2 (6 bases). This CDR3 is 19 amino acids long. Germline V CDR1 and CDR2: MNHEY, SVGEGT. With 2 bases removed from V and 0 bases from J, the gap between germline ends came to 20 bases. The CDR3 bases are TGTGCCAGCAGTTACCAGACTAGTCGGATTAAGAGCTCCTACAATGAGCAGTTCTTC. Its translation: CASSYQTSRIKSSYNEQFF.

This chain uses TRBV20-1 with TRBJ2-1; D not resolved. This CDR3 region has 13 residues. CDR1 DFQATT and CDR2 SNEGSKA come from the germline V gene (reference sequence). Trimming removed 0 bases at V and 8 bases at J, with 11 bases between. The chain's CDR3 is CSARDPPRDEQFF. CDR3 bases: TGCAGTGCTAGAGATCCGCCAAGGGATGAGCAGTTCTTC.